This TCR beta chain was retrieved from a study of Ad26.COV2.S vaccination and SARS-CoV-2 variants. Study-level information: Donor got 5x10^10 or 1x10^11 viral particles of Ad26.COV2.S.

To note about this clone: Its antigen is unknown.

Generated by immunoSEQ multiplex PCR, the TCRdb table keeps only in-frame clones and is missing some. The sample records over 400,000 clones, about 90% being singletons. Study observations and caveats: Researchers reported similar non-spike TCR breadth in vaccine and placebo recipients. The study found higher spike-specific TCR breadth in vaccine than placebo recipients.

Indicated treatment: roughly 18 received Ad26.COV2.S at low or high dose, single or two shots; roughly five received placebo; per-sample allocation not given. Sampling was performed 63 days after the first vaccine or placebo injection. Trimming took off 2 bases at V and 5 bases at J, with 15 bases between the two ends. This CDR3 comprises 16 residues. Germline loops: CDR1 LGHNA, CDR2 YSLEER. Material: peripheral blood, obtained in a trial of Ad26.COV2.S vaccine versus placebo. This TCR came from a person aged 18 to 65 who received the Ad26.COV2.S COVID-19 vaccine or a placebo. J is TRBJ2-2 and V is TRBV4-3; possibly TRBD1 for D (7 bases). CDR3: CASSQSGGQGTGELFF. The CDR3 DNA reads as TGCGCCAGCAGCCAATCAGGGGGGCAGGGGACCGGGGAGCTGTTTTTT.